This record looks at one TCR beta chain sequence and its context. As handled by the study authors: Amplification with reference gene primers provided the estimates of nucleated cell counts. Some clones are missing from TCRdb's copy, which holds only in-frame ones; the method was immunoSEQ multiplex PCR. V, J and clone size are those of that table, while D and trimming were read from the DNA. The sample includes about 74,000 clones, 84% of them seen just once. The data belong to a study of blood T cell repertoires in COVID-19. Study-wide context: Samples came from the United States, Italy and Spain, spanning acute and convalescent COVID-19. In each case, the material was cDNA or gDNA derived from T cells, B-cell-depleted T cells, or PBMCs.

Germline V gives CDR1 MNHEY, CDR2 SVGEGT. The germline V and J ends were trimmed by 0 bases and 6 bases, with 18 bases remaining between them. CDR3 length: 17 residues. Sequenced: peripheral blood. The chain uses TRBV6-2 or TRBV6-3 and TRBJ1-5, with no clear D. The sequence was collected from a man in his 70s with acute or convalescent COVID-19. The CDR3 DNA sequence: TGTGCCAGCAGTTACTCGGAGGTTCGGGTGACGGCTCAGCCCCAGCATTTT. Translating gives CASSYSEVRVTAQPQHF.